Listed below are T cell receptor beta chains from one sample, sequenced in a study of T cell responses to AZD1222 COVID-19 vaccine. Measured with immunoSEQ multiplex PCR; TCRdb has only the in-frame clones, and not every one. Here the sample spans about 93,000 clones, 85% to 90% being singletons. The material sequenced was peripheral blood, taken on day 0 of MenACWY control vaccination. The receptors were sampled from an adult in good health. Each CDR3 is given without its conserved first and last residue.

j_gene: TRBJ1-6; v_gene: TRBV19; CDR3aa: ASRESYNSPLH
j_gene: TRBJ2-7; v_gene: TRBV4-3; CDR3aa: ASSQEFSGPAKQY
j_gene: TRBJ1-2; v_gene: TRBV27; CDR3aa: ASSLGGNYGYT
j_gene: TRBJ1-5; v_gene: TRBV2; CDR3aa: ASTTGAAGNQPQH
j_gene: TRBJ2-3; v_gene: TRBV5-1; CDR3aa: ASMTGTGGTDTQY
j_gene: TRBJ2-5; v_gene: TRBV5-1; CDR3aa: ASSLGGTSGSQETQY
j_gene: TRBJ2-1; v_gene: TRBV5-1; CDR3aa: ASSLGSGLTYNEQF
j_gene: TRBJ1-1; v_gene: TRBV29-1; CDR3aa: SVHGTETEAF
j_gene: TRBJ2-1; v_gene: TRBV10-3; CDR3aa: ASASSSYNEQF
j_gene: TRBJ1-1; v_gene: TRBV3-1/TRBV3-2; CDR3aa: ASSQVSTEAF
j_gene: TRBJ2-1; v_gene: TRBV19; CDR3aa: ASSAGTGANNEQF
j_gene: TRBJ2-2; v_gene: TRBV2; CDR3aa: ASSGARGTGELF
j_gene: TRBJ1-1; v_gene: TRBV4-1; CDR3aa: ASSQPIQNRENTEAF
j_gene: TRBJ1-2; v_gene: TRBV27; CDR3aa: ASSLSGGTVNYGYT
j_gene: TRBJ2-5; v_gene: TRBV7-9; CDR3aa: ASSLVGGGQETQY
j_gene: TRBJ1-3; v_gene: TRBV9; CDR3aa: ASSGDGNTIY
j_gene: TRBJ2-7; v_gene: TRBV3-1/TRBV3-2; CDR3aa: ASSPGGLAYEQY
j_gene: TRBJ1-1; v_gene: TRBV30; CDR3aa: AWSTRTGGYTEAF
j_gene: TRBJ2-2; v_gene: TRBV6-2/TRBV6-3; CDR3aa: ASSPWTGYVSGELF
j_gene: TRBJ1-4; v_gene: TRBV11-3; CDR3aa: ASSLIGAATNEKLF
j_gene: TRBJ1-1; v_gene: TRBV29-1; CDR3aa: SVLPVATEAF
j_gene: TRBJ1-2; v_gene: TRBV25-1; CDR3aa: ASAGTGGYLGYT
j_gene: TRBJ1-2; v_gene: TRBV7-2; CDR3aa: ASSLASSPRDYGYT
j_gene: TRBJ1-3; v_gene: TRBV5-5; CDR3aa: ASSPRDGVSLGNTIY
j_gene: TRBJ2-2; v_gene: TRBV10-3; CDR3aa: AISESIRSQNTGELF
j_gene: TRBJ1-4; v_gene: TRBV5-6; CDR3aa: ASSWGQALNEKLF
j_gene: TRBJ2-5; v_gene: TRBV21-1; CDR3aa: ASSKADRPQETQY